The 18 T cell receptor beta chains presented below share a single source sample, sequenced in a study of blood T cells in healthy people across ages. It was with a sample-barcoded 5' primer and a J-beta primer mix that a second PCR of roughly 7 to 11 cycles was run. TCRdb re-called the 5' RACE reads with MiXCR, one entry per CDR3 protein. The sample includes approximately 880,000 distinct CDR3 sequences, about 44% of them seen just once. Input material: blood. These TCRs come from a man between 25 and 39 years old in good health.

The chain couples TRBV6-2 or TRBV6-3 to TRBJ2-7; perhaps D is TRBD1 or TRBD2 (6 bases each). The tail of the sequence fits TRBJ2-4 better, so the J call may be wrong. The CDR3 is 15 amino acids. The germline V gene encodes CDR1 MNHEY and CDR2 SVGEGT. Here the CDR3 reads CASSSSGGVKNIQYF. In DNA form, the CDR3 reads TGTGCCAGCAGTAGTTCCGGGGGCGTCAAAAACATTCAGTACTTC.

Regarding this clonotype: The junction shows a germline mismatch at one end, possibly a read error. This chain uses TRBV3-1 with TRBJ2-5; D is unclear. The CDR3 totals 14 residues. Germline V gene lookup returns CDR1 LGHDT and CDR2 YNNKEL (reference sequence). Here the CDR3 DNA reads TGTGCCAGCAGCCATCGGGTAGCCCAAGAGGCCCAGTACTTC. Translating it yields CASSHRVAQEAQYF.

V and J are TRBV4-3 and TRBJ2-1, with no clear D. With 0 bases removed from V and 4 bases from J, the gap between germline ends came to 4 bases. Germline V gene sequence: CDR1 LGHNA, CDR2 YSLEER. The CDR3 totals 13 residues. CDR3 DNA: TGCGCCAGCAGCCAAGAGAAATACAATGAGCAGTTCTTC. Encoded protein: CASSQEKYNEQFF.

In its sample, this clonotype was seen a few times. The chain links TRBV4-1 to TRBJ1-1; D ambiguous. Germline lookup yields CDR1 MGHRA and CDR2 YSYEKL. The V and J ends lost 5 bases and 4 bases respectively, with 14 bases between them. CDR3 size: 14 residues. For the CDR3, the DNA is TGCGCCAGCAGCTTGTATACGGGCGGCACTGAAGCTTTCTTT. This sequence encodes CASSLYTGGTEAFF.

The V and J genes are TRBV20-1 and TRBJ1-6; possible D gene TRBD1, 5 bases. Trimming took 3 bases from V and 0 from J, leaving 12 bases between them. CDR3 size: 16 residues. From germline, CDR1 is DFQATT and CDR2 SNEGSKA (reference sequence). DNA for the CDR3: TGCAGTGCTAGGGGCAGGGAGAGCTCCTATAATTCACCCCTCCACTTT. Protein product: CSARGRESSYNSPLHF.

The chain recombines TRBV20-1 with TRBJ2-5; TRBD1 matches 8 bases. The CDR3 sequence is 13 residues long. The V segment lost 5 bases and the J segment 7 bases; nucleotides outside the gene matches: 9. Germline V gives CDR1 DFQATT, CDR2 SNEGSKA (reference sequence). The CDR3 bases are TGCAGTGCTGGGCTACAGGGGGTCGTGACCCAGTACTTC. Translating it yields CSAGLQGVVTQYF.

V is TRBV20-1 and J is TRBJ2-7; D unresolved. Looked up from germline, CDR1 is DFQATT and CDR2 is SNEGSKA (reference sequence). The germline V and J ends were trimmed by 2 bases and 3 bases, with 5 bases remaining between them. CDR3 length: 11 amino acids. CDR3 DNA: TGCAGTGCTAGACACTTCTACGAGCAGTACTTC. Translation: CSARHFYEQYF.

A note on this clonotype: This may come from a read error, since a much larger clone is one base off. The V call is TRBV28, the J call TRBJ1-4; D perhaps matches TRBD1 (6 bases). The V and J ends lost 6 bases and 0 bases respectively, with 11 bases between them. Germline loops: CDR1 MDHEN, CDR2 SYDVKM. The CDR3 length is 15 residues. The CDR3 nucleotides are TGTGCCAGCAGGACAGGACTTGCAACTAATGAAAAACTGTTTTTT. This encodes CASRTGLATNEKLFF. Using reference TRBV28 and TRBJ1-4 for the parts outside the CDR3, the full variable domain is DVKVTQSSRYLVKRTGEKVFLECVQDMDHENMFWYRQDPGLGLRLIYFSYDVKMKEKGDIPEGYSVSREKKERFSLILESASTNQTSMYLCASRTGLATNEKLFFGSGTQLSVL.

The chain is built from TRBV20-1 and TRBJ2-1, with D perhaps being TRBD1 or TRBD2 (6 bases each). CDR1 and CDR2 from the germline V gene are DFQATT and SNEGSKA (reference sequence). The CDR3 totals 16 residues. Trimming left V 0 bases short and J 0 bases short, with 12 bases between. CDR3 nucleotides: TGCAGTGCTAGAGATCAGGAGGGGGTCTCCTACAATGAGCAGTTCTTC. Its translation: CSARDQEGVSYNEQFF.

This rearrangement joins TRBV12-3 or TRBV12-4 to TRBJ1-2; 8 nucleotides agree with TRBD1. Trimming at V came to 7 bases and at J to 2 bases, leaving 6 bases not matched to a gene. CDR3 size: 14 residues. For the CDR3, the DNA is TGTGCCAGCACCCTGACAGGGGTGAACTATGGCTACACCTTC. Protein: CASTLTGVNYGYTF.

The chain has TRBV7-2 and TRBJ2-3, with D perhaps TRBD2 (7 bases). The CDR3 runs 15 residues. The ends were cut back, 2 bases at V and 2 bases at J, with 11 bases in the middle. Germline loops: CDR1 SGHTA, CDR2 FQGNSA. CDR3 DNA: TGTGCCAGCAGCTTAAGGGGGGGGAACACAGATACGCAGTATTTT. Amino acid sequence: CASSLRGGNTDTQYF.

This clonotype was recorded a few times. This chain connects TRBV29-1 to TRBJ1-2; D perhaps matches TRBD1 (6 bases). CDR3 length equals 15 residues. Trimming pared 0 bases from V and 2 bases from J, leaving 13 bases between. CDR1 and CDR2 from the germline V gene are SQVTM and ANQGSEA. The CDR3 DNA follows: TGCAGCGTTGAAGATGAGGGGGTTGGGAACTATGGCTACACCTTC. Translated: CSVEDEGVGNYGYTF.

The rearrangement uses TRBV2 and TRBJ2-5; TRBD2 matches 9 bases. CDR1 and CDR2 (germline): SNHLY, FYNNEI. The CDR3 is 14 amino acids. The J segment lost 5 bases and the V segment lost 3 bases, leaving 4 bases of the junction unmatched. This chain's CDR3 is CASSDGRGGETQYF. Here the CDR3 DNA reads TGTGCCAGCAGTGATGGGCGGGGGGGTGAGACCCAGTACTTC.

The chain employs TRBV28 and TRBJ2-7, with 8 bases matching TRBD1. Germline V gene lookup returns CDR1 MDHEN and CDR2 SYDVKM. Trimming took 4 bases from V and 3 from J; bases not matched to a gene: 11. The CDR3 runs to 16 residues. The chain's CDR3 is CASSSLGQGAVYEQYF. The CDR3 nucleotides read TGTGCCAGCAGTTCCCTCGGACAGGGTGCTGTCTACGAGCAGTACTTC.

The rearrangement uses TRBV11-3 and TRBJ2-2; 7 nucleotides agree with TRBD1. The germline CDR1 and CDR2 sequences are SGHNT and YENEEA. J was trimmed by 4 bases and V by 4 bases; bases with no gene match: 3. The CDR3 totals 14 residues. The CDR3 nucleotides read TGTGCCAGCAGCTGGACAGGCGCCACCGGGGAGCTGTTTTTT. It codes for CASSWTGATGELFF.

The V call is TRBV12-3 or TRBV12-4, the J call TRBJ2-1, with a tentative D call TRBD1 (6 bases). There are 14 residues in the CDR3. Trimming removed 6 bases from V and 5 bases from J, with 14 bases in between. DNA for the CDR3: TGTGCCAGCAGCCCCAATTCAGGGGACAATGAGCAGTTCTTC. Translation: CASSPNSGDNEQFF.

The genes are TRBV27 and TRBJ2-7; 7 nucleotides line up with TRBD2. V lost 2 bases and J lost 3; bases outside the gene matches: 7. This CDR3 contains 15 residues. CDR1 is MNHEY, CDR2 SMNVEV, per germline (reference sequence). The CDR3 here is CASSLGPGGIYEQYF. The CDR3, as DNA: TGTGCCAGCAGTTTAGGCCCGGGGGGAATCTACGAGCAGTACTTC.

V gene TRBV29-1 combines with J gene TRBJ2-3; D uncertain. Germline-derived CDR1 and CDR2 are SQVTM and ANQGSEA. The V gene lost 4 bases and the J gene lost 2 bases, with 10 bases spanning the gap. CDR3 length equals 13 residues. The CDR3 region is CSVVDMTTDTQYF. CDR3 sequence (DNA): TGCAGCGTTGTCGACATGACCACAGATACGCAGTATTTT.